This is a list of T cell receptor beta chains from one sample in a study of shared clonotypes between healthy human individuals. The method was immunoSEQ multiplex PCR; TCRdb's version includes in-frame clones alone and lacks a portion of them. This table has just over 2,000,000 clones, roughly 95% appearing once. The sample consisted of naive CD8+ T cells sorted from blood. The source of these receptors is a man aged 18 to 30 in good health. The CDR3 runs from the conserved cysteine through the conserved F or W. D genes are given only for firm matches. Some rows mark clone size as missing; the rest say once, few, many or name a class of expanded clone.

d_call | clone_size | j_call | v_call | cdr3_aa | cdr3_nt
TRBD2 | once | TRBJ2-1 | TRBV2 | CASSDGGGAYNEQFF | TGTGCCAGCAGTGACGGCGGGGGGGCCTACAATGAGCAGTTCTTC
NA | NA | TRBJ1-2 | TRBV10-3 | CAISEDSNYGYTF | TGTGCCATCAGTGAGGATTCTAACTATGGCTACACCTTC
NA | NA | TRBJ2-7 | TRBV5-5 | CASSFAGLQYYF | TGTGCCAGCAGCTTTGCGGGACTCCAGTACTACTTC
NA | NA | TRBJ1-4 | TRBV5-6 | CASRSNNVGPHNEKLFF | TGTGCCAGCAGATCAAATAATGTGGGACCGCATAATGAAAAACTGTTTTTT
NA | NA | TRBJ2-7 | TRBV29-1 | CSVEGETETGPYEQYF | TGCAGCGTTGAAGGGGAGACGGAAACAGGTCCGTACGAGCAGTACTTC
TRBD1 | NA | TRBJ2-7 | TRBV30 | CAWSVTGTASYEQYF | TGTGCCTGGAGTGTAACCGGGACAGCTAGTTACGAGCAGTACTTC
NA | NA | TRBJ2-1 | TRBV27 | CASSLGPTSGRNEQFF | TGTGCCAGCAGTTTAGGCCCCACTTCGGGAAGGAATGAGCAGTTCTTC
TRBD1 | NA | TRBJ1-2 | TRBV30 | CAWSPPPGTGTSPYGYTF | TGTGCCTGGAGTCCCCCCCCCGGGACAGGGACATCTCCCTATGGCTACACCTTC
TRBD1 | NA | TRBJ1-6 | TRBV15 | CATSRDQGARSPLHF | TGTGCCACCAGCAGAGATCAGGGGGCAAGATCACCCCTCCACTTT
TRBD1 | NA | TRBJ1-1 | TRBV4-1 | CASSHLGGLNTEAFF | TGCGCCAGCAGCCATCTAGGGGGCCTGAACACTGAAGCTTTCTTT
TRBD2 | NA | TRBJ2-3 | TRBV7-8 | CASSSQLAGVIDTQYF | TGTGCCAGCAGCTCACAACTAGCGGGGGTGATAGATACGCAGTATTTT
NA | NA | TRBJ2-3 | TRBV7-2 | CASSLNLGDTQYF | TGTGCCAGCAGCTTAAACCTCGGAGATACGCAGTATTTT
TRBD1 | NA | TRBJ1-2 | TRBV5-1 | CASSLAGTGLFYGYTF | TGCGCCAGCAGCTTGGCCGGGACAGGGCTTTTCTATGGCTACACCTTC
NA | NA | TRBJ1-2 | TRBV9 | CASSVVSGDYGYTF | TGTGCCAGCAGCGTAGTATCAGGGGACTATGGCTACACCTTC
NA | NA | TRBJ2-7 | TRBV10-1 | CASSDRGSSYEQYF | TGCGCCAGCAGTGACCGGGGAAGCTCCTACGAGCAGTACTTC